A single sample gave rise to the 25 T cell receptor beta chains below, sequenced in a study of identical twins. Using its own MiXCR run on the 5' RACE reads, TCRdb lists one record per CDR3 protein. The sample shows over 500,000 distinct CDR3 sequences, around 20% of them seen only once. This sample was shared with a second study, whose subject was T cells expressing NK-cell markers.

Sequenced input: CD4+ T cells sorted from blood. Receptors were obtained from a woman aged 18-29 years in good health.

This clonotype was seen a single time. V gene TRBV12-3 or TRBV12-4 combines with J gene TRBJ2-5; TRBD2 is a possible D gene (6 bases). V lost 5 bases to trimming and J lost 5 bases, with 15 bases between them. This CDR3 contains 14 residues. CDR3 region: CASSVAGPRETQYF. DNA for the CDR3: TGTGCCAGCAGTGTTGCGGGGCCTAGGGAGACCCAGTACTTC.

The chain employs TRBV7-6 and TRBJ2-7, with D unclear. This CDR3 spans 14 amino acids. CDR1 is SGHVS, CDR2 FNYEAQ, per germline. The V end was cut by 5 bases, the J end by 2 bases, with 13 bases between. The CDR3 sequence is CASSVHGAPYEQYF. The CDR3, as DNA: TGTGCCAGCAGCGTACACGGTGCCCCCTACGAGCAGTACTTC.

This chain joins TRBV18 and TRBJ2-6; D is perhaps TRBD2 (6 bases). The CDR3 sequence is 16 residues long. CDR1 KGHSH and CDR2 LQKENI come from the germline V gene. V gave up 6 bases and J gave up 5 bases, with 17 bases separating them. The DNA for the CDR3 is TGTGCCAGCTCCCAGGGTCGGGGGACGAGGGCCAACGTCCTGACTTTC. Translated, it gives CASSQGRGTRANVLTF.

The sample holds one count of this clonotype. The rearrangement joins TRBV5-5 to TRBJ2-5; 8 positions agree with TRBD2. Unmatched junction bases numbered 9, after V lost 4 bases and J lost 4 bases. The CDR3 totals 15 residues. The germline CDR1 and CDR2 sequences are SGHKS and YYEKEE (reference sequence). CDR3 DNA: TGTGCCAGCAGCCGGGGGGGGGCAGGAGGAGAGACCCAGTACTTC. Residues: CASSRGGAGGETQYF.

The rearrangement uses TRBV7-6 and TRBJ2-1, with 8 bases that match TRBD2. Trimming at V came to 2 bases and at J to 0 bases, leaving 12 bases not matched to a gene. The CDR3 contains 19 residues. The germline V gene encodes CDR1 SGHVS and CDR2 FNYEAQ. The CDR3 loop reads CASSLNLRGGLSSYNEQFF. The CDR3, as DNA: TGTGCCAGCAGCTTAAACCTCCGCGGGGGGTTAAGCTCCTACAATGAGCAGTTCTTC.

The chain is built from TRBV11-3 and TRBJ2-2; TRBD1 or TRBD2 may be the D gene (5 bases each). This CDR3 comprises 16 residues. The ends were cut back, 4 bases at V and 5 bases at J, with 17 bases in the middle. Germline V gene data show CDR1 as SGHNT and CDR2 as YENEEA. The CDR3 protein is CASSSPGAGSTGELFF. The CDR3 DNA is TGTGCCAGCAGCTCACCCGGGGCCGGGTCGACCGGGGAGCTGTTTTTT.

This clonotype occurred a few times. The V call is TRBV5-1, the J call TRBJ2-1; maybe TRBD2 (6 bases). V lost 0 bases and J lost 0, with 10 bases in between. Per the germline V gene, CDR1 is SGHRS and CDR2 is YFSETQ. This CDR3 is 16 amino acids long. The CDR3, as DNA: TGCGCCAGCAGCTTGGGGGCGGGAATCTCCTACAATGAGCAGTTCTTC. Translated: CASSLGAGISYNEQFF.

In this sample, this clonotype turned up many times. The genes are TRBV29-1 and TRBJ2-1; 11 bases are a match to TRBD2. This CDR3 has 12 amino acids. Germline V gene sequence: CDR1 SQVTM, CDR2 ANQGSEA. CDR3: CSSTSGIDEQFF. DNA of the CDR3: TGCAGTTCGACTAGCGGGATTGATGAGCAGTTCTTC.

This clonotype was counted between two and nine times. CDR3 protein: CASSHGQGGANVLTF. In nucleotides, the CDR3 is TGCGCCAGCAGCCACGGCCAGGGAGGGGCCAACGTCCTGACTTTC. The chain has TRBV4-3 and TRBJ2-6; a possible D gene is TRBD1 (5 bases). The V end lost 3 bases, the J end lost 4 bases, and 10 bases lay between the germline ends. Per germline, CDR1 LGHNA and CDR2 YSLEER. This CDR3 is built from 15 residues.

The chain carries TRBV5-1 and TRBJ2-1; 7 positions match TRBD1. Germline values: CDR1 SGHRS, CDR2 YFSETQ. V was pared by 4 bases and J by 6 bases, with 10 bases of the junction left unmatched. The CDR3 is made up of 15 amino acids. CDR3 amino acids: CASSRGPHSINEQFF. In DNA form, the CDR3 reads TGCGCCAGCAGCAGGGGGCCTCACTCCATCAATGAGCAGTTCTTC.

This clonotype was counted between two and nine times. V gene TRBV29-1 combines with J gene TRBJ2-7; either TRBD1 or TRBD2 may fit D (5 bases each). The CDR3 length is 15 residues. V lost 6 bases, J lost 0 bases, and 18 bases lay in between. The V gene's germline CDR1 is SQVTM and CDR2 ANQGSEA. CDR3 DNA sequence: TGCAGCGTCCCTAATTCCCGGGACGGCTCCTACGAGCAGTACTTC. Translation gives CSVPNSRDGSYEQYF.

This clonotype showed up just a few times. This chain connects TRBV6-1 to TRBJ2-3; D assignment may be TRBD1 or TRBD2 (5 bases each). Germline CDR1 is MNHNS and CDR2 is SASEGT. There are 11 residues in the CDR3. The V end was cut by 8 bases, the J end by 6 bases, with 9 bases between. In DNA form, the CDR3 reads TGTGCCAGCCGGGACCCGGATACGCAGTATTTT. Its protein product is CASRDPDTQYF.

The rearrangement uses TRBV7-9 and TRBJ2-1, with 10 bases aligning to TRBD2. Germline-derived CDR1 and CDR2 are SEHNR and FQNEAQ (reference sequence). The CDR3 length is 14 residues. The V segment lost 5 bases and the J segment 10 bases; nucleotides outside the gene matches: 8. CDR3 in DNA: TGTGCCAGCAGCCCCACTAGCGGGGCCTTGGAGCAGTTCTTC. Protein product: CASSPTSGALEQFF.

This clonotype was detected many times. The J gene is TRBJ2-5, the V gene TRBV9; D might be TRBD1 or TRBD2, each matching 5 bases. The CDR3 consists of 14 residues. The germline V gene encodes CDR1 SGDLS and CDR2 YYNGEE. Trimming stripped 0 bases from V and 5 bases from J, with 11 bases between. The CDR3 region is CASSVASRAETQYF. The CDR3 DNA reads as TGTGCCAGCAGCGTAGCTAGCAGGGCGGAGACCCAGTACTTC.

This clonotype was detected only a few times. CDR3 bases: TGTGCCATCAGTGTTCTCGGCGAGCAGTACTTC. Residues: CAISVLGEQYF. This chain connects TRBV10-3 to TRBJ2-7; D ambiguous. The CDR3 is 11 residues long. CDR1 is ENHRY and CDR2 is SYGVKD in the germline V gene. Trimming pared 4 bases from V and 6 bases from J, leaving 7 bases between.

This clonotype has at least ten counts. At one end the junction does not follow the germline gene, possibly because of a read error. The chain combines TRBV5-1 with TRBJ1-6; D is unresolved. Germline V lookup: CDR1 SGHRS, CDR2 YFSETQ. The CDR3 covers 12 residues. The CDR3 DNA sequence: TGTGCCAGCAGCTTAGAGAATTCACCCCTCCACTTT. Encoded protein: CASSLENSPLHF.

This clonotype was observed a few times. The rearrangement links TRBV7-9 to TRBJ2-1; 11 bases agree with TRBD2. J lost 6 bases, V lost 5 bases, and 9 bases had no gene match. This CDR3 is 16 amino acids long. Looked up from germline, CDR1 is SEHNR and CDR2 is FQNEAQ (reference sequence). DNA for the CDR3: TGTGCCAGCAGCATACTTAGCGGGAGGGCCGGCAATGAGCAGTTCTTC. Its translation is CASSILSGRAGNEQFF.

The DNA for the CDR3 is TGTGCCAGCAGCAAAGGACTAGCGGGAGTTTACGGGGAGCTGTTTTTT. This translates into CASSKGLAGVYGELFF. This sequence joins TRBV7-6 and TRBJ2-2; 13 bases agree with TRBD2. The germline gives CDR1 SGHVS, CDR2 FNYEAQ. The CDR3 is made up of 16 amino acids. The V gene end was trimmed by 5 bases and the J gene end by 7 bases; junction bases not matched to a gene: 7.

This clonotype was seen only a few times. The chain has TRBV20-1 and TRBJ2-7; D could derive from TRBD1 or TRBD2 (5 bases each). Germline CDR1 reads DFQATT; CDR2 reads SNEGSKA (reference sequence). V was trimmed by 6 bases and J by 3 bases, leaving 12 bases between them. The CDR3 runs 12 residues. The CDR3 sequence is CSATGTDYEQYF. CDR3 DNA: TGCAGTGCGACCGGGACCGACTACGAGCAGTACTTC.

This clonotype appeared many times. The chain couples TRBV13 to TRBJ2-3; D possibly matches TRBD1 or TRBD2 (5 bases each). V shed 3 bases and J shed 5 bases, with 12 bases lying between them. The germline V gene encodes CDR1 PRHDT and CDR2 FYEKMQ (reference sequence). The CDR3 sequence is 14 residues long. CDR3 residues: CASSLGVAGDTQYF. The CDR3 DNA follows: TGTGCCAGCAGCTTGGGGGTAGCCGGAGATACGCAGTATTTT.

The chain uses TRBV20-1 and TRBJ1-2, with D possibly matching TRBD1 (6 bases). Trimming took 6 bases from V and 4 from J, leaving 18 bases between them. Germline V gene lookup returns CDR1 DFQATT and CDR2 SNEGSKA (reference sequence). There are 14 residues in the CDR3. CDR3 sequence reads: CSAPLVQGGYGYTF. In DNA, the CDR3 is TGCAGTGCGCCCCTCGTACAGGGTGGCTATGGCTACACCTTC.

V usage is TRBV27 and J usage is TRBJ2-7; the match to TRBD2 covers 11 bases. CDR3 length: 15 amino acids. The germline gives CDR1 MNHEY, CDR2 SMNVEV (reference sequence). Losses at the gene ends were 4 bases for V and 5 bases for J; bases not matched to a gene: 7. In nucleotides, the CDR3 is TGTGCCAGCAGTTCCCATAGCGGGAGGGCCAACGAGCAGTACTTC. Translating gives CASSSHSGRANEQYF.

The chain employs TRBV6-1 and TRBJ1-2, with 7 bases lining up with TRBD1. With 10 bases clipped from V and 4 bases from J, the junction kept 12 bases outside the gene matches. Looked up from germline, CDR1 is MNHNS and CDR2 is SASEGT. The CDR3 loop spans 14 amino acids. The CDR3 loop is CATRGSGTAYGYTF. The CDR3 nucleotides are TGTGCCACCAGGGGGTCGGGGACGGCCTATGGCTACACCTTC.

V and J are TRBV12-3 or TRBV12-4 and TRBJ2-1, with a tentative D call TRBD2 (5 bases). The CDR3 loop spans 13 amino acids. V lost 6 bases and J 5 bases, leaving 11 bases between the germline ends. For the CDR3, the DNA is TGTGCCAGCAGCCCCGGGGTGCACAATGAGCAGTTCTTC. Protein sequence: CASSPGVHNEQFF.

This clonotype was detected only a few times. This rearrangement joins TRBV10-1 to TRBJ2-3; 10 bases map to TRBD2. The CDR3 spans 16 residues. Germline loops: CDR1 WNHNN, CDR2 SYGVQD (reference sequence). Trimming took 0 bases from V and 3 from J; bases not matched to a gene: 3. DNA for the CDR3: TGCGCCAGCAGTGAGTCTTTTAGCGGGGGGACAGATACGCAGTATTTT. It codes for CASSESFSGGTDTQYF.